The entry below describes one T cell receptor (beta chain). Its antigen is still unknown. This specimen comes from a study of shared clonotypes between healthy human individuals. Regarding the study as a whole: Genetic and exposure-history diversity was limited by the small donor number. Expectations were that clonotype sharing among donors would be affected by sequencing depth. Sorted-subset sequencing was shown by rarefaction to be incomplete despite large depth.

Unmatched junction bases numbered 17, after V lost 7 bases and J lost 7 bases. Germline values: CDR1 SGHRS, CDR2 YFSETQ. The CDR3 is 15 residues long. The authors distributed each subset's genomic DNA evenly over several immunoSEQ plates. Assay: immunoSEQ multiplex PCR; the TCRdb copy retains only in-frame clones and omits some. The sample carries 980,000 or so clones, more than 75% recorded once. This sequence joins TRBV5-1 and TRBJ2-7; 7 bases map to TRBD2. Sequencing was done on a sample of memory CD4+ T cells sorted from blood. Indicated subset: CD45RA-negative fraction. This receptor was identified in a man aged 18 to 30 in good health. CDR3 loop: CASGTLGEGREEQYF. CDR3 nucleotide sequence: TGCGCCAGCGGAACACTTGGGGAGGGCCGCGAAGAGCAGTACTTC.